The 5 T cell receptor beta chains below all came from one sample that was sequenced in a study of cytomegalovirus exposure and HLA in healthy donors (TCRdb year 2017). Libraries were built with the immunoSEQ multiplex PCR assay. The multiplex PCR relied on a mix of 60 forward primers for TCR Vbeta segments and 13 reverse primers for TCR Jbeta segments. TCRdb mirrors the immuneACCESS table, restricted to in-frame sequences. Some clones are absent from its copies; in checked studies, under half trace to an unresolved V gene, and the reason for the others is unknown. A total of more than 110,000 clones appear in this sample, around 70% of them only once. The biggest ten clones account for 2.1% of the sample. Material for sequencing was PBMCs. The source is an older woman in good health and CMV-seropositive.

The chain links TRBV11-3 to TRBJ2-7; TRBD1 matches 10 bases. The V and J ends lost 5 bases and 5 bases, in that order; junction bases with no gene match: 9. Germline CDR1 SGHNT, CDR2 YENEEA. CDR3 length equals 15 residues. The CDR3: CASSPTGTGDHEQYF. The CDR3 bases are TGTGCCAGCAGCCCCACCGGGACAGGGGACCACGAGCAGTACTTC.

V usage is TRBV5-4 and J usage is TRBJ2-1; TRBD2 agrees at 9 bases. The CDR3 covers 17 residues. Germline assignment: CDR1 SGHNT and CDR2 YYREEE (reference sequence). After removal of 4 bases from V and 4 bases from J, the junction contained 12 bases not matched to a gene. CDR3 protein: CASSPPIGGRAYNEQFF. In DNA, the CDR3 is TGTGCCAGCAGCCCTCCGATTGGCGGGAGGGCGTACAATGAGCAGTTCTTC. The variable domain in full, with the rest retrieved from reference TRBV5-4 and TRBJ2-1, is ETGVTQSPTHLIKTRGQQVTLRCSSQSGHNTVSWYQQALGQGPQFIFQYYREEENGRGNFPPRFSGLQFPNYSSELNVNALELDDSALYLCASSPPIGGRAYNEQFFGPGTRLTVL.

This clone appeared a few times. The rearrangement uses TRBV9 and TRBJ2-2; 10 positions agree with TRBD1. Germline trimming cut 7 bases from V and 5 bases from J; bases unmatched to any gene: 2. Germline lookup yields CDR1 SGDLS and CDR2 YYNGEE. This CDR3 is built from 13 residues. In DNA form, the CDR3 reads TGTGCCAGCGGGACAGGGGTGACCGGGGAGCTGTTTTTT. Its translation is CASGTGVTGELFF.

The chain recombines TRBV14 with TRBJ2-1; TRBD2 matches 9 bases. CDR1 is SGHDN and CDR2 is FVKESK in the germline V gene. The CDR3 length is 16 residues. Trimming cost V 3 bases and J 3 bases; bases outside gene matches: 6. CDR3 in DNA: TGTGCCAGCAGCCAGGGCAGCGGGAGGCTCTACAATGAGCAGTTCTTC. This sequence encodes CASSQGSGRLYNEQFF.

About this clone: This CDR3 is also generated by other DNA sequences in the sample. The CDR3 DNA follows: TGCAGCGTTGAAGGCAGGGAAGATAACACGGATACGCAGTATTTT. It translates to CSVEGREDNTDTQYF. This sequence joins TRBV29-1 and TRBJ2-3; a possible D gene is TRBD1 (5 bases). The ends were cut back, 1 base at V and 6 bases at J, with 17 bases in the middle. Germline loops: CDR1 SQVTM, CDR2 ANQGSEA. The CDR3 runs 15 residues.